Each of the 32 T cell receptor beta chains below was sequenced from the same sample in a study of T cells in Graves' hyperthyroidism and ophthalmopathy. Amplification targeted TCR beta CDR3 regions from RNA transcripts. The primer set for the first-round RT-PCR of the TCR CDR3 was HTBI. TCRdb redid the calling of the multiplex PCR reads with MiXCR, one entry per CDR3 protein. The sample carries about 110,000 distinct CDR3 sequences, 15% to 20% recorded once. Sequencing input: blood. These receptors came from a woman between 45 and 60 years old with Graves' hyperthyroidism.

At least ten counts were recorded for this clonotype. The chain has TRBV6-2 or TRBV6-3 and TRBJ1-1, with D possibly being TRBD1 (5 bases). Per the germline V gene, CDR1 is MNHEY and CDR2 is SVGEGT. The length of the CDR3 is 13 residues. Trimming left V 5 bases short and J 1 base short, with 8 bases between. The CDR3 DNA reads TGTGCCAGCAGTCCCGGGGCGAACACTGAAGCTTTCTTT. It translates to CASSPGANTEAFF.

This clonotype was seen at least ten times. The chain links TRBV7-9 to TRBJ1-1, with D unresolved. Trimming removed 5 bases at V and 7 bases at J, with 11 bases between. This CDR3 is 12 amino acids long. Germline CDR1 and CDR2: SEHNR and FQNEAQ (reference sequence). The CDR3 bases are TGTGCCAGCAGCCTAGATGGGGATGAAGCTTTCTTT. It yields the protein CASSLDGDEAFF.

This chain uses TRBV11-2 with TRBJ2-7, with D hard to call. The V gene's germline CDR1 is SGHAT and CDR2 FQNNGV. The V gene lost 0 bases and the J gene lost 6 bases, with 6 bases spanning the gap. The CDR3 runs to 12 residues. CDR3 region: CASSLDSAEQYF. The CDR3 region has the DNA TGTGCCAGCAGCTTAGATAGTGCCGAGCAGTACTTC.

This clonotype was seen repeatedly, ten times or more. This rearrangement joins TRBV12-3 or TRBV12-4 to TRBJ2-7; D remains ambiguous. The CDR3 extends over 16 amino acids. V lost 2 bases and J lost 2, with 16 bases in between. DNA of the CDR3: TGTGCCAGCAGTTTATACGGCTCCCTGAGGACCTACGAGCAGTACTTC. It codes for CASSLYGSLRTYEQYF.

Many counts were recorded for this clonotype. The CDR3 here is CASSLGLGQADGYTF. CDR3 sequence (DNA): TGTGCCAGCAGTTTGGGTTTAGGACAGGCGGACGGCTACACCTTC. The rearrangement uses TRBV12-3 or TRBV12-4 and TRBJ1-2, with 7 bases fitting TRBD1. CDR3 size: 15 residues. Trimming removed 3 bases from V and 8 bases from J; junction bases left unmatched: 12.

This clonotype appeared many times. CDR3 bases: TGCAGTGCTACCTTAGCGGGGAGCACAGATACGCAGTATTTT. The encoded protein is CSATLAGSTDTQYF. V gene TRBV20-1 combines with J gene TRBJ2-3; 8 bases map to TRBD2. This CDR3 has 14 amino acids. Germline CDR1 reads DFQATT; CDR2 reads SNEGSKA (reference sequence). The junction had 3 bases not matched to a gene; V was cut back by 4 bases and J by 0 bases.

This clonotype was seen ten or more times. The chain uses TRBV7-9 and TRBJ2-1, with 8 bases aligning to TRBD2. Germline-derived CDR1 and CDR2 are SEHNR and FQNEAQ (reference sequence). Trimming took 8 bases from V and 0 from J; bases not matched to a gene: 3. The length of the CDR3 is 14 residues. CDR3 sequence reads: CASFRGGSYNEQFF. In DNA form, the CDR3 reads TGTGCCAGCTTCCGGGGGGGCTCCTACAATGAGCAGTTCTTC.

This clonotype was detected ten times or more. V usage is TRBV19 and J usage is TRBJ1-5; 7 positions match TRBD1. Germline V gene sequence: CDR1 LNHDA, CDR2 SQIVND (reference sequence). This CDR3 region has 17 residues. The DNA of the CDR3 is TGTGCTACGCAGGGGGATAGATTTTCTATCAGCAATCAGCCCCAGCATTTT. Protein sequence: CATQGDRFSISNQPQHF.

This clonotype was recorded a few times. This chain links TRBV5-1 with TRBJ1-1, with 10 bases lining up with TRBD1. V shed 0 bases, J shed 5 bases, and the junction held 4 bases outside the gene matches. The germline CDR1 and CDR2 sequences are SGHRS and YFSETQ. The CDR3 spans 15 residues. CDR3 sequence: CASSLGQGARTEAFF. In DNA, the CDR3 is TGCGCCAGCAGCTTGGGACAGGGGGCACGTACTGAAGCTTTCTTT.

This clonotype was seen repeatedly, ten times or more. The gene calls are TRBV28 and TRBJ1-5; 11 nucleotides align to TRBD1. The CDR3 runs 15 residues. With V trimmed by 6 bases and J by 3 bases, 4 bases remained unmatched. CDR1 and CDR2 from the germline V gene are MDHEN and SYDVKM. This CDR3 is CASSGTGGFNQPQHF. In nucleotides, the CDR3 is TGTGCCAGCAGCGGGACAGGGGGGTTCAATCAGCCCCAGCATTTT.

A word on this clonotype: A much larger clone is a single base away; this may be a read error. This chain uses TRBV5-1 with TRBJ2-5; 10 bases map to TRBD2. CDR1 is SGHRS and CDR2 is YFSETQ in the germline V gene. V lost 5 bases, J lost 9 bases, and 7 bases stayed unmatched. The CDR3 sequence is 13 residues long. Here the CDR3 reads CASREIAGGAQYF. CDR3 bases: TGCGCCAGCAGAGAGATAGCGGGAGGTGCCCAGTACTTC.

This rearrangement joins TRBV28 to TRBJ2-3; D remains unclear. V was shortened by 4 bases and J by 2 bases, with 10 bases between the two germline ends. Germline CDR1 and CDR2: MDHEN and SYDVKM. CDR3 length: 14 amino acids. In nucleotides, the CDR3 is TGTGCCAGCAGTTGGAACAGACCCACAGATACGCAGTATTTT. Its translation is CASSWNRPTDTQYF. Full variable domain (rest looked up from reference TRBV28 and TRBJ2-3): DVKVTQSSRYLVKRTGEKVFLECVQDMDHENMFWYRQDPGLGLRLIYFSYDVKMKEKGDIPEGYSVSREKKERFSLILESASTNQTSMYLCASSWNRPTDTQYFGPGTRLTVL.

The sample holds many counts of this clonotype. The V and J genes are TRBV7-9 and TRBJ1-1; 7 bases are shared with TRBD1. Trimming took 4 bases from V and 9 from J; bases not matched to a gene: 5. The germline CDR1 and CDR2 sequences are SEHNR and FQNEAQ (reference sequence). The CDR3 covers 12 residues. CDR3 amino acids: CASSSGTEKAFF. The DNA for the CDR3 is TGTGCCAGCAGCTCCGGGACAGAGAAAGCTTTCTTT.

In its sample, this clonotype was seen many times. This chain joins TRBV28 and TRBJ2-7; 10 nucleotides line up with TRBD1. The CDR3 spans 14 residues. Germline V gene data show CDR1 as MDHEN and CDR2 as SYDVKM. Trimming took 1 base from V and 5 from J; bases not matched to a gene: 2. The CDR3 loop reads CASSLSGTGDEQYF. For the CDR3, the DNA is TGTGCCAGCAGTTTATCCGGGACAGGGGACGAGCAGTACTTC.

There are many counts of this clonotype. The chain uses TRBV5-5 and TRBJ2-5; perhaps TRBD2 as D (6 bases). Germline loops: CDR1 SGHKS, CDR2 YYEKEE (reference sequence). The CDR3 totals 15 residues. V was pared by 0 bases and J by 0 bases, with 9 bases between. The CDR3 DNA follows: TGTGCCAGCAGCTTGGAGGGACTGTACCAAGAGACCCAGTACTTC. Translating gives CASSLEGLYQETQYF.

This clonotype has a count of ten or more. The chain carries TRBV7-8 and TRBJ2-2; a possible D gene is TRBD2 (7 bases). This CDR3 contains 15 residues. V was trimmed by 5 bases and J by 6 bases, leaving 16 bases between them. CDR1 is SGHVS and CDR2 is FQNEAQ in the germline V gene. The CDR3 DNA sequence: TGTGCCAGCAGCCCAACTGGGGGGGCATCCGGGGAGCTGTTTTTT. Its protein is CASSPTGGASGELFF.

This chain links TRBV6-2 or TRBV6-3 with TRBJ2-7, with TRBD2 matching 8 bases. The CDR3 totals 13 residues. The J segment lost 7 bases and the V segment lost 4 bases, leaving 6 bases of the junction unmatched. The germline V gene has CDR1 MNHEY and CDR2 SVGEGT. The CDR3, as DNA: TGTGCCAGCAGTTTTGGGGAGCGGGGGGAGCAGTACTTC. It codes for CASSFGERGEQYF.

This clonotype was detected many times. V is TRBV27 and J is TRBJ1-2; D gene unclear. Trimming took 5 bases from V and 5 from J, leaving 12 bases between them. Germline assignment: CDR1 MNHEY and CDR2 SMNVEV (reference sequence). The CDR3 runs to 13 residues. This CDR3 is CASSPLGYYGYTF. DNA for the CDR3: TGTGCCAGCAGTCCCCTAGGATATTATGGCTACACCTTC.

This clonotype was recorded many times. The chain links TRBV7-3 to TRBJ2-3; D is undetermined. Germline CDR1 and CDR2: SGHTA and FQGTGA. The CDR3 consists of 15 residues. The ends were cut back, 5 bases at V and 0 bases at J, with 12 bases in the middle. CDR3 DNA: TGTGCCAGCAGCCCGGCGTCCGGGAGCACAGATACGCAGTATTTT. It yields the protein CASSPASGSTDTQYF.

In this sample, this clonotype turned up many times. This rearrangement joins TRBV4-1 to TRBJ2-5, with D unclear. Trimming removed 0 bases at V and 6 bases at J, with 8 bases between. From germline, CDR1 is MGHRA and CDR2 YSYEKL. The CDR3 is made up of 13 amino acids. CDR3 amino acids: CASSQDWSQTQYF. The CDR3 DNA reads as TGCGCCAGCAGCCAAGATTGGTCCCAGACCCAGTACTTC.

The chain carries TRBV6-4 and TRBJ2-1, with 14 bases identical to TRBD2. The trim removed 4 bases at V and 3 bases at J, leaving 8 bases unmatched. This CDR3 is built from 18 residues. The germline V gene encodes CDR1 MRHNA and CDR2 SNTAGT. The DNA of the CDR3 is TGTGCCAGCAGTGTGTACGGGACTAGCGGGAGAAACTACAATGAGCAGTTCTTC. Translated: CASSVYGTSGRNYNEQFF.

This clonotype was found many times. The rearrangement links TRBV11-2 to TRBJ2-7; 8 bases align to TRBD2. The germline V gene has CDR1 SGHAT and CDR2 FQNNGV. This CDR3 has 15 amino acids. V gave up 6 bases and J gave up 3 bases; unmatched junction bases: 10. Here the CDR3 DNA reads TGTGCCAGCAGAAGACCGGGACTAGTGGGCTACGAGCAGTACTTC. Its translation: CASRRPGLVGYEQYF.

This clonotype was seen repeatedly, ten times or more. The chain joins TRBV2 to TRBJ1-6, with D hard to call. The ends were cut back, 7 bases at V and 5 bases at J, with 12 bases in the middle. Germline values: CDR1 SNHLY, CDR2 FYNNEI. This CDR3 region has 14 residues. This CDR3 reads CASTRTPDNSPLHF. DNA for the CDR3: TGTGCCAGCACCCGGACCCCGGATAATTCACCCCTCCACTTT.

This clonotype has at least ten counts. The V gene is TRBV5-5, the J gene TRBJ2-1; TRBD1 matches 9 bases. Germline V gene data show CDR1 as SGHKS and CDR2 as YYEKEE (reference sequence). The CDR3 runs to 16 residues. V shed 4 bases, J shed 3 bases, and the junction held 8 bases outside the gene matches. CDR3 nucleotides: TGTGCCAGCAGCAGGCCGGGGACAGGGTTCTACAATGAGCAGTTCTTC. Translated: CASSRPGTGFYNEQFF.

This clonotype occurred many times. The genes are TRBV11-2 and TRBJ2-5; 11 nucleotides line up with TRBD1. CDR1 SGHAT and CDR2 FQNNGV come from the germline V gene. Unmatched junction bases numbered 7, after V lost 2 bases and J lost 5 bases. This CDR3 spans 16 amino acids. The CDR3 loop reads CASSLRGQGAGETQYF. The CDR3 region has the DNA TGTGCCAGCAGCTTAAGAGGACAGGGGGCAGGGGAGACCCAGTACTTC. The entire variable domain, with the rest obtained from reference TRBV11-2 and TRBJ2-5, is as follows: EAGVAQSPRYKIIEKRQSVAFWCNPISGHATLYWYQQILGQGPKLLIQFQNNGVVDDSQLPKDRFSAERLKGVDSTLKIQPAKLEDSAVYLCASSLRGQGAGETQYFGPGTRLLVL.

This chain joins TRBV27 and TRBJ1-6; D remains unclear. This CDR3 contains 14 residues. The germline V gene encodes CDR1 MNHEY and CDR2 SMNVEV (reference sequence). Trimming pared 3 bases from V and 6 bases from J, leaving 9 bases between. CDR3 coding DNA: TGTGCCAGCAGTTTTGGGCTCCTTAATTCACCCCTCCACTTT. It codes for CASSFGLLNSPLHF.

This clonotype was seen repeatedly, ten times or more. The chain joins TRBV2 to TRBJ1-5; the D is unclear. Germline-derived CDR1 and CDR2 are SNHLY and FYNNEI. With 6 bases removed from V and 4 bases from J, the gap between germline ends came to 10 bases. This CDR3 spans 13 amino acids. This CDR3 is CASRAIMNQPQHF. CDR3 nucleotide sequence: TGTGCCAGCAGGGCAATCATGAATCAGCCCCAGCATTTT.

In its sample, this clonotype was seen many times. J is TRBJ2-1 and V is TRBV7-2; D remains unclear. V was pared by 2 bases and J by 9 bases, with 5 bases between. The V gene's germline CDR1 is SGHTA and CDR2 FQGNSA. The length of the CDR3 is 11 residues. CDR3 residues: CASSLYAEQFF. The CDR3 DNA reads TGTGCCAGCAGCTTATACGCTGAGCAGTTCTTC.

This clonotype was counted ten times or more. This rearrangement joins TRBV7-2 to TRBJ1-2, with 9 bases fitting TRBD1. CDR1 SGHTA and CDR2 FQGNSA come from the germline V gene. The CDR3 covers 15 residues. With V trimmed by 5 bases and J by 3 bases, 7 bases remained unmatched. Here the CDR3 reads CASSPQGAGDYGYTF. In DNA form, the CDR3 reads TGTGCCAGCAGCCCACAGGGGGCGGGGGACTATGGCTACACCTTC.

Ten or more counts support this clonotype. The chain joins TRBV2 to TRBJ2-7; 9 nucleotides align to TRBD1. The CDR3 covers 15 residues. The ends lost 7 bases at V and 6 bases at J; junction bases unmatched: 13. Germline values: CDR1 SNHLY, CDR2 FYNNEI. This CDR3 is CASNEGLLGQGEQYF. The CDR3 nucleotides are TGTGCCAGCAACGAAGGCCTACTGGGACAGGGCGAGCAGTACTTC.

This clonotype was seen a handful of times. A much larger clone lies a single base off, so this may be a read error. The CDR3 is CASSPRGQYV. The CDR3 DNA reads as TGTGCCAGCAGCCCTCGCGGGCAGTACGTC. The V call is TRBV2, the J call TRBJ2-7; unclear D gene. The length of the CDR3 is 10 residues. V lost 6 bases and J 9 bases, leaving 9 bases between the germline ends. Germline CDR1 is SNHLY and CDR2 is FYNNEI.

This clonotype has ten or more counts. V and J are TRBV2 and TRBJ1-1; tentative D call: TRBD1 (5 bases). Germline CDR1 and CDR2: SNHLY and FYNNEI. The CDR3 is made up of 13 amino acids. V was pared by 8 bases and J by 4 bases, with 14 bases between. Written as DNA, the CDR3 is TGTGCCAGCGCGAGTTTTGGGGGCACTGAAGCTTTCTTT. This sequence encodes CASASFGGTEAFF.